This T cell receptor beta chain was observed in a study of monozygotic twins with inflammatory bowel disease. Study-level points and caveats: Sharing of clonotypes with others was lower in IBD patients than in healthy twins, and this was especially so with disease activity. No separation of different T cell subtypes was possible.

Details on this clonotype: The antigen remains unidentified.

CDR3 length equals 15 residues. The germline gives CDR1 MRHNA, CDR2 SNTAGT. TCRdb reprocessed the 5' RACE reads; each CDR3 protein has one entry and no DNA is given. The sample's table shows 300,000 to 350,000 distinct CDR3 sequences. Sequencing was done on a sample of blood. This clonotype was sampled from a human donor with ulcerative colitis or Crohn's disease, or a healthy co-twin of an affected twin (not recorded which). The chain carries TRBV6-4 and TRBJ2-1; no DNA is available, so the TRBD2 call from TCRdb remains unchecked. CDR3 loop: CASSDRREGYNEQFF.